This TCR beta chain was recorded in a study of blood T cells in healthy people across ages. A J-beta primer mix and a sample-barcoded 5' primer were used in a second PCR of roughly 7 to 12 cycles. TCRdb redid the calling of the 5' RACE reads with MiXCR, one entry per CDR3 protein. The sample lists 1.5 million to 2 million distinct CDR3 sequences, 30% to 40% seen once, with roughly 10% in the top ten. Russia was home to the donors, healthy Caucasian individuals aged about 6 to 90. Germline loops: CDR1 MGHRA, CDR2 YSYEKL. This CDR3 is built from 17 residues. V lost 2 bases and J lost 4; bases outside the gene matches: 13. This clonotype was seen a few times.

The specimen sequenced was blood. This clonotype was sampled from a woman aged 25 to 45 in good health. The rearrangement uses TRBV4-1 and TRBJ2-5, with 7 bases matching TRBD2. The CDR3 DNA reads TGCGCCAGCAGCCAAATGAAGGGCGGGAGAGTCGTAGAGACCCAGTACTTC. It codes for CASSQMKGGRVVETQYF.